This T cell receptor (beta chain) is drawn from a study of beta chain features in type 1 diabetes. This CDR3 comprises 14 residues. J lost 4 bases, V lost 4 bases, and 6 bases had no gene match. Germline CDR1 and CDR2: SEHNR and FQNEAQ (reference sequence). Expressed TCRB transcripts were sequenced after all isolated RNA was converted to cDNA. The data were produced by immunoSEQ multiplex PCR, yet TCRdb's version contains in-frame clones alone and is incomplete. The sample contains 200,000 to 250,000 clones, around 9.6% of which appear only once. Sample: naive CD4+ T cells from blood. This TCR was sampled from a young woman in good health. The J gene is TRBJ2-7, the V gene TRBV7-9; TRBD2 matches at 8 bases. The DNA for the CDR3 is TGTGCCAGCAGCTCCAGCGGGAGAGGTTACGAGCAGTACTTC. Its protein is CASSSSGRGYEQYF.